This T cell receptor beta chain was observed in a study of T cells after posttransplantation cyclophosphamide. The CDR3 is 16 amino acids. Germline CDR1 LNHDA, CDR2 SQIVND (reference sequence). V was trimmed by 6 bases and J by 4 bases, leaving 21 bases between them. Remarks on this clone: What it recognizes is unknown.

Sampled 1 year posttransplant, controls received myeloablative marrow transplants, methotrexate and a calcineurin inhibitor. Using immunoSEQ multiplex PCR, the repertoire was profiled, and TCRdb retains in-frame clones only, with some absent. The sample records roughly 11,000 clones, approximately 80% being singletons. Findings of the study overall: Recipient CMV seropositivity and CMV reactivation strongly tracked TRB clonality. Donor CD8+ memory clones often dominated recipient blood repertoires at later times. Tissue-infiltrating T cells from skin or gut overlapped little with blood T cells.

The clonotype was recovered from a male patient between 25 and 39 years old who received an allogeneic stem cell transplant from an unrelated donor, was CMV-positive, and had acute GVHD only. Some T cells may trace back to the graft donor. This specimen was PBMCs, taken 367 days after allogeneic stem cell transplant with calcineurin inhibitor and methotrexate. J is TRBJ1-1 and V is TRBV19, with D hard to call. The CDR3 spells CASREMRARDPTEAFF. As DNA, the CDR3 is TGTGCCAGTAGGGAAATGAGGGCTCGGGATCCCACTGAAGCTTTCTTT. Full variable domain (outside the CDR3, taken from reference TRBV19 and TRBJ1-1): DGGITQSPKYLFRKEGQNVTLSCEQNLNHDAMYWYRQDPGQGLRLIYYSQIVNDFQKGDIAEGYSVSREKKESFPLTVTSAQKNPTAFYLCASREMRARDPTEAFFGQGTRLTVV.